This T cell receptor (beta chain) was captured by sequencing in a study of early T cells in non-severe SARS-CoV-2 infection. About the research overall: The chains were unpaired, and the sequenced material was bulk RNA from unsorted whole blood.

This clonotype was observed many times. TCRdb processed the 5' RACE reads anew with MiXCR; each CDR3 protein has one entry. The data contain about 42,000 distinct CDR3 sequences, 5% to 6.5% of them singletons. The CDR3 length is 14 residues. Trimming removed 9 bases from V and 7 bases from J; junction bases left unmatched: 9. Germline CDR1 and CDR2: SGHRS and YFSETQ. This TCR came from an adult who was a healthcare worker with PCR-confirmed SARS-CoV-2 infection or an uninfected control (not recorded which). The V gene is TRBV5-1, the J gene TRBJ1-6, with 8 bases aligning to TRBD1. The sample here was whole blood, taken at baseline. The CDR3 is CATRTGLMNSPLHF. DNA of the CDR3: TGCGCCACCCGGACAGGGTTGATGAATTCACCCCTCCACTTT. Variable domain in full (rest from reference TRBV5-1 and TRBJ1-6): KAGVTQTPRYLIKTRGQQVTLSCSPISGHRSVSWYQQTPGQGLQFLFEYFSETQRNKGNFPGRFSGRQFSNSRSEMNVSTLELGDSALYLCATRTGLMNSPLHFGNGTRLTVT.